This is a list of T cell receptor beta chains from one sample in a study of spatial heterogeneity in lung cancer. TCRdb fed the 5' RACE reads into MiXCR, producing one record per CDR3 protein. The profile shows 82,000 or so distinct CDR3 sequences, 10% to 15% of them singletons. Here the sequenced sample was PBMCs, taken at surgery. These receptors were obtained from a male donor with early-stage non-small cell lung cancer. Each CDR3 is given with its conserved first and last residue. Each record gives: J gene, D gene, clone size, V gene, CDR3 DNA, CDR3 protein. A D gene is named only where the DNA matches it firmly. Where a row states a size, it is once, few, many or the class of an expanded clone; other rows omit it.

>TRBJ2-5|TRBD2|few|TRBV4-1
TGCGCCAGCAGCCAAGATGCGGGAGAAGGGGAGACCCAGTACTTC
CASSQDAGEGETQYF
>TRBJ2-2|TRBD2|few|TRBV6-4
TGTGCCAGCAGTATCCTAGCGGGAGAATCCGGGGAGCTGTTTTTT
CASSILAGESGELFF
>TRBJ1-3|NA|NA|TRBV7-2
TGTGCCAGCAGCCAAAACTCAGCTGGAGCTGGAAACACCATATATTTT
CASSQNSAGAGNTIYF
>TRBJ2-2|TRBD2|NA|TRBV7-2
TGTGCCAGCAGCTTACCCCCCGGACTAGCGGGAGACTATGAAACCGGGGAGCTGTTTTTT
CASSLPPGLAGDYETGELFF
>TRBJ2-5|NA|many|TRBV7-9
TGTGCCAGCAGCTTACTCGGGGGATCGGAGACCCAGTACTTC
CASSLLGGSETQYF
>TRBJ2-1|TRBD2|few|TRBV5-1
TGCGCCAGCAGCTTGGCATCGGACGGGAGGGCTTATGAGCAGTTCTTC
CASSLASDGRAYEQFF
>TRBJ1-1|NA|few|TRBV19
TGTGCCAGTAGTATGAGTGGGGCAGGGGCTGAAGCTTTCTTT
CASSMSGAGAEAFF
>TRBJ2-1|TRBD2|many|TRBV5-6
TGTGCCAGCAGCTTGGGACTAGCGGTTTCCTACAATGAGCAGTTCTTC
CASSLGLAVSYNEQFF
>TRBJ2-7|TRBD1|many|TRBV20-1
TGCAGTGCTAGAGGGGACAGGGAGCACGAGCAGTACTTC
CSARGDREHEQYF
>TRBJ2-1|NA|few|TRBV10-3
TGTGCCATCAGTGGACATATCAATGAGCAGTTCTTC
CAISGHINEQFF
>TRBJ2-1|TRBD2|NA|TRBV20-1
TGCAGTGCACGGACTAGCGGGGGTTACAATGAGCAGTTCTTC
CSARTSGGYNEQFF
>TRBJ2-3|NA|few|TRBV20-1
TGCAGTGCTCTTCACAGGGCCGCAGATACGCAGTATTTT
CSALHRAADTQYF
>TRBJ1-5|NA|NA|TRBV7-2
TGTGCCAGCAGCTTGCCGGCCAATCAGCCCCAGCATTTT
CASSLPANQPQHF
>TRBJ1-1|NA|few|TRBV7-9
TGTGCCAGCAGCCAGGGGCCGGACAGCCGGGGCACTGAAGCTTTCTTT
CASSQGPDSRGTEAFF
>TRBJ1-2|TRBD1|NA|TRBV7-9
TGTGCCAGCTCCATCTTGGGACAGGGAAGTGGCTACACCTTC
CASSILGQGSGYTF